This section outlines one T cell receptor (beta chain) sequence together with its context. This entry comes from a study of beta chain features in type 1 diabetes. Every participating donor gave one draw, a heparinised blood sample averaging about 100 mL. Germline CDR1 and CDR2: SGHTA and FQGNSA. The CDR3 has 15 amino acids. Trimming stripped 4 bases from V and 0 bases from J, with 11 bases between. The investigators reverse transcribed all of the isolated RNA, so they sequenced expressed TCRB transcripts. The data were produced by immunoSEQ multiplex PCR, yet TCRdb's version contains in-frame clones alone and is incomplete. The sample holds 200,000 to 300,000 clones, around 68% seen once.

J is TRBJ2-3 and V is TRBV7-2, with D possibly being TRBD2 (6 bases). Material for sequencing was naive CD4+ T cells from blood. This clonotype was sampled from a man aged 25-45 years in good health. CDR3 nucleotide sequence: TGTGCCAGCAGCTCACGGGGGAGAAGCACAGATACGCAGTATTTT. Translation: CASSSRGRSTDTQYF.